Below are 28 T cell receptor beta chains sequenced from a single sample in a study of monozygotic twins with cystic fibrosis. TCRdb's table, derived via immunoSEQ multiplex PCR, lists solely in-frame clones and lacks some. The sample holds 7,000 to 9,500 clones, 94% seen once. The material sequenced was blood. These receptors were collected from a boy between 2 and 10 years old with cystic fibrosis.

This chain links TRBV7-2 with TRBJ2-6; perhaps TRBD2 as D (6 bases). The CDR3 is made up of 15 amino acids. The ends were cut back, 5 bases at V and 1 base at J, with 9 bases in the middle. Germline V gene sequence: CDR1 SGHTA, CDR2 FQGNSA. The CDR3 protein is CASSRLGSGANVLTF. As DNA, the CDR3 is TGTGCCAGCAGCCGACTAGGGTCTGGGGCCAACGTCCTGACTTTC. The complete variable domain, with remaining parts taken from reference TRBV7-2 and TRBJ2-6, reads GAGVSQSPSNKVTEKGKDVELRCDPISGHTALYWYRQSLGQGLEFLIYFQGNSAPDKSGLPSDRFSAERTGGSVSTLTIQRTQQEDSAVYLCASSRLGSGANVLTFGAGSRLTVL.

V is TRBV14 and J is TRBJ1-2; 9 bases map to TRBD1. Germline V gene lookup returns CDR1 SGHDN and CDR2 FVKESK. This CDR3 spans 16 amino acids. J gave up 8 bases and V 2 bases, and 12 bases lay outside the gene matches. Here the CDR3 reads CASSQLRQGEEEGYTF. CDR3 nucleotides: TGTGCCAGCAGCCAACTGAGACAGGGGGAAGAAGAAGGCTACACCTTC. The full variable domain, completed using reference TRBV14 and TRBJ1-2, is EAGVTQFPSHSVIEKGQTVTLRCDPISGHDNLYWYRRVMGKEIKFLLHFVKESKQDESGMPNNRFLAERTGGTYSTLKVQPAELEDSGVYFCASSQLRQGEEEGYTFGSGTRLTVV.

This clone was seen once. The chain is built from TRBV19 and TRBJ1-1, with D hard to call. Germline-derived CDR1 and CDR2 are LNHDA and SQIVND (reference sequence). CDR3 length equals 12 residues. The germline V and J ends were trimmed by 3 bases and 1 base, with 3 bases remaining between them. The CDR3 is CASSIGNTEAFF. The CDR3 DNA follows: TGTGCCAGTAGTATTGGGAACACTGAAGCTTTCTTT.

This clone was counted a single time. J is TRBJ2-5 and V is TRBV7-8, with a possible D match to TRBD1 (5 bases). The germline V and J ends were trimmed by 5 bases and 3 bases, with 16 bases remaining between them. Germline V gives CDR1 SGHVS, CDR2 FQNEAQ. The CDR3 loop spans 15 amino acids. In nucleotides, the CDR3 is TGTGCCAGCAGCCCGGAGACAGTCGAAAAAGAGACCCAGTACTTC. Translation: CASSPETVEKETQYF.

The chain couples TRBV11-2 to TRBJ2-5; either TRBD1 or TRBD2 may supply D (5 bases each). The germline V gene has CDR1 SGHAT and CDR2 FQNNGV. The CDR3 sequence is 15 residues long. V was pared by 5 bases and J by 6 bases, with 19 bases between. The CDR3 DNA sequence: TGTGCCAGCAGCATTACCGGGACCCCGGACCAGACCCAGTACTTC. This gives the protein CASSITGTPDQTQYF.

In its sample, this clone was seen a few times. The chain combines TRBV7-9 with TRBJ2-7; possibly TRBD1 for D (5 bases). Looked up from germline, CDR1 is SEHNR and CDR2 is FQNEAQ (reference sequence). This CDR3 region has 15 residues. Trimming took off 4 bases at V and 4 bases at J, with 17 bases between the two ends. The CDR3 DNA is TGTGCCAGCAGCTCCCCCCTGGAGACAGCATACGAGCAGTACTTC. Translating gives CASSSPLETAYEQYF. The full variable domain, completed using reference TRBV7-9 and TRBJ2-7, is DTGVSQNPRHKITKRGQNVTFRCDPISEHNRLYWYRQTLGQGPEFLTYFQNEAQLEKSRLLSDRFSAERPKGSFSTLEIQRTEQGDSAMYLCASSSPLETAYEQYFGPGTRLTVT.

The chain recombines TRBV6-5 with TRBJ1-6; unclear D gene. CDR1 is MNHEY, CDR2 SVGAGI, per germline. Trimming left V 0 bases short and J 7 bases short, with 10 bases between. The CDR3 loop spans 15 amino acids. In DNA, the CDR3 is TGTGCCAGCAGTTACTCAGGGCAGAGGAATTCACCCCTCCACTTT. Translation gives CASSYSGQRNSPLHF.

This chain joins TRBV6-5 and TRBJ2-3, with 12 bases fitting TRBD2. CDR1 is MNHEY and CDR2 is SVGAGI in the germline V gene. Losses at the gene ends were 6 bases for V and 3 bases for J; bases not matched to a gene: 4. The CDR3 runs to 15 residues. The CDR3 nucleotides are TGTGCCAGCAGGAGACTAGCGGGGGAGACAGATACGCAGTATTTT. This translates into CASRRLAGETDTQYF.

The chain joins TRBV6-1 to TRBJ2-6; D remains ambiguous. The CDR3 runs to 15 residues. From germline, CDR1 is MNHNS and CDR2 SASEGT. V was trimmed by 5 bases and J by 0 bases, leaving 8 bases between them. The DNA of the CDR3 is TGTGCCAGCAGTCCAGGCCTCTCTGGGGCCAACGTCCTGACTTTC. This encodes CASSPGLSGANVLTF.

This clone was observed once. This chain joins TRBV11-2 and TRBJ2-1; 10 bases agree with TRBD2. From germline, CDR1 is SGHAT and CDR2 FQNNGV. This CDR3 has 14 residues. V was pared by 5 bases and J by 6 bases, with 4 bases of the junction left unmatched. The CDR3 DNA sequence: TGTGCCAGCAGCCCTTTAGCGGGGGGCAATGAGCAGTTCTTC. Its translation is CASSPLAGGNEQFF.

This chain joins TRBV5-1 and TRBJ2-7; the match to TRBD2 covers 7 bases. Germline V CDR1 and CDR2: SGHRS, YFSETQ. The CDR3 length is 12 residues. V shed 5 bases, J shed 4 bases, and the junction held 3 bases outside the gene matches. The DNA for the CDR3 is TGCGCCAGCAGACGGGGGGAGTACGAGCAGTACTTC. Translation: CASRRGEYEQYF.

CDR3 in amino acids: CASSPIGRATQYF. The CDR3, as DNA: TGTGCCAGCAGCCCCATTGGAAGGGCGACCCAGTACTTC. The chain recombines TRBV6-5 with TRBJ2-5; no firm D call. V lost 6 bases to trimming and J lost 7 bases, with 15 bases between them. CDR3 size: 13 residues. Germline-derived CDR1 and CDR2 are MNHEY and SVGAGI.

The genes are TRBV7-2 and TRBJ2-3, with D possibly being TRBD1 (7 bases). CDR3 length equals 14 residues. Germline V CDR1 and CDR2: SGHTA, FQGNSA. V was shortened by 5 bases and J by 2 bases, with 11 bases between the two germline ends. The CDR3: CASSPGGPTDTQYF. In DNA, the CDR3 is TGTGCCAGCAGCCCAGGGGGGCCCACAGATACGCAGTATTTT.

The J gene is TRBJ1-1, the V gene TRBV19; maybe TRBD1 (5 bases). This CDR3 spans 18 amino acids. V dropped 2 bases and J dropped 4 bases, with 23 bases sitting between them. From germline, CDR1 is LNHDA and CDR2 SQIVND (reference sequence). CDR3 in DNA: TGTGCCAGTAGTATAATACTTGTTTCTGGGGGGGAAGGCACTGAAGCTTTCTTT. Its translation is CASSIILVSGGEGTEAFF.

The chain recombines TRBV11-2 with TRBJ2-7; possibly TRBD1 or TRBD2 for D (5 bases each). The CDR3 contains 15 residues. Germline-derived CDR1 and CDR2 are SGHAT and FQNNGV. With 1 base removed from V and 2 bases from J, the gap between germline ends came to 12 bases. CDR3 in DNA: TGTGCCAGCAGCTTAGCCCTTGAGGGACCCTACGAGCAGTACTTC. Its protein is CASSLALEGPYEQYF.

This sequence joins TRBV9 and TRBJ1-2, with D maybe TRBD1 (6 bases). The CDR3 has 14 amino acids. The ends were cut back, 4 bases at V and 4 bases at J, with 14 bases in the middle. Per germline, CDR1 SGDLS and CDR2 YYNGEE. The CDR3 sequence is CASSPATGGYGYTF. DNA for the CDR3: TGTGCCAGCAGCCCGGCGACAGGAGGCTATGGCTACACCTTC.

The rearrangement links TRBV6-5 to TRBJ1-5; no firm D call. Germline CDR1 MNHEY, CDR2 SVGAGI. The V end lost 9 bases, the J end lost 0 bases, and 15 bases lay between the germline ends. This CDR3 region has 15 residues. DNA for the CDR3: TGTGCCAGTTCCCCCGGGCCATATAGCAATCAGCCCCAGCATTTT. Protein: CASSPGPYSNQPQHF.

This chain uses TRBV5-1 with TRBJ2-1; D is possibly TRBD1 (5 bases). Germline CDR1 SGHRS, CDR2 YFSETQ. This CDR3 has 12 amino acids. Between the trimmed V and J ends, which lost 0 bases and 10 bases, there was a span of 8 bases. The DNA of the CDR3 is TGCGCCAGCAGCTTGGAGTCAGGGGAGCAGTTCTTC. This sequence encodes CASSLESGEQFF. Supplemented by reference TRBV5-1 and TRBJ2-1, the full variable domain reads KAGVTQTPRYLIKTRGQQVTLSCSPISGHRSVSWYQQTPGQGLQFLFEYFSETQRNKGNFPGRFSGRQFSNSRSEMNVSTLELGDSALYLCASSLESGEQFFGPGTRLTVL.

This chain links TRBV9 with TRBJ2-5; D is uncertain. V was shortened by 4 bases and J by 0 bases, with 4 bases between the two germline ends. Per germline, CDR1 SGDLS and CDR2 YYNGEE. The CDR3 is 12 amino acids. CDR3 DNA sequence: TGTGCCAGCAGCCCGGACCAAGAGACCCAGTACTTC. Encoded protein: CASSPDQETQYF.

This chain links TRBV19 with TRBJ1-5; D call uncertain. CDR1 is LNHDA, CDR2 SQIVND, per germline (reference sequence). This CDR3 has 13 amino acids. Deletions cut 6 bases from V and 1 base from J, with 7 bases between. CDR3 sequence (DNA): TGTGCCAGTAGCGACCAGAGCAATCAGCCCCAGCATTTT. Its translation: CASSDQSNQPQHF.

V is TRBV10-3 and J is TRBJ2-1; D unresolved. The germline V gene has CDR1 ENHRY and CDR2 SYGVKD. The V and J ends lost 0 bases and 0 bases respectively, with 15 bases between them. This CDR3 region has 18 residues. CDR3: CAISESFVLFSSYNEQFF. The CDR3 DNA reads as TGTGCCATCAGTGAGTCGTTTGTCTTATTTAGCTCCTACAATGAGCAGTTCTTC.

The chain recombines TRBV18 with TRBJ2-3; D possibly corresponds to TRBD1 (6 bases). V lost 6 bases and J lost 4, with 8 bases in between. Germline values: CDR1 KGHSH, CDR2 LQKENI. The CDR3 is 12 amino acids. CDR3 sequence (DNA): TGTGCCAGCTCGCGGACAGCAGATACGCAGTATTTT. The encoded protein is CASSRTADTQYF.

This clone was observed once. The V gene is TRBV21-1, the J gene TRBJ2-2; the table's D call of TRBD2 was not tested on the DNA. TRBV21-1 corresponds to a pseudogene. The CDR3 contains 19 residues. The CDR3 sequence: CASSKDWRLAGGNTGELFF. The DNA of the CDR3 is TGTGCCAGCAGCAAAGACTGGAGACTAGCGGGGGGGAACACCGGGGAGCTGTTTTTT.

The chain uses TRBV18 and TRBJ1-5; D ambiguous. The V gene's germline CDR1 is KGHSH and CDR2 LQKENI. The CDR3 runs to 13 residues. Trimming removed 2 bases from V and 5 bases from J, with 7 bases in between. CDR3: CASSPGEDQPQHF. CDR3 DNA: TGTGCCAGCTCACCAGGTGAGGATCAGCCCCAGCATTTT.

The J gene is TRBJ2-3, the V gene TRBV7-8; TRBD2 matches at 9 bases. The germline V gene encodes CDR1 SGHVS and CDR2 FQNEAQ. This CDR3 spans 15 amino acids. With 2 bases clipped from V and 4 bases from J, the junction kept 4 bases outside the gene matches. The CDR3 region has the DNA TGTGCCAGCAGCTTACGGCGGGGGGGCCCAGATACGCAGTATTTT. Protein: CASSLRRGGPDTQYF.

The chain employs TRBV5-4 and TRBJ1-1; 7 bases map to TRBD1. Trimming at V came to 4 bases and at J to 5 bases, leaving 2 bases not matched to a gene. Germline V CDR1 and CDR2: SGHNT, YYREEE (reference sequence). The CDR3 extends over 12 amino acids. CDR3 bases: TGTGCCAGCAGCCTGGACAGGACTGAAGCTTTCTTT. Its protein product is CASSLDRTEAFF.

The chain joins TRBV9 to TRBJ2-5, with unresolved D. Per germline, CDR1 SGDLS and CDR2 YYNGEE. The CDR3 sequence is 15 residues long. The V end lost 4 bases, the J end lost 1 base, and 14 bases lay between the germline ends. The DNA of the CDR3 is TGTGCCAGCAGCCCCCGCCAGGTACCCCAAGAGACCCAGTACTTC. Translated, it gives CASSPRQVPQETQYF.

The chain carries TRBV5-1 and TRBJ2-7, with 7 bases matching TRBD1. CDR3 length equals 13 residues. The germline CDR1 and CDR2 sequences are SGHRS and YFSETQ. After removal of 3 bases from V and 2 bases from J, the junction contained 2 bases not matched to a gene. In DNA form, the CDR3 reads TGCGCCAGCAGCTCTGACAGGGCCTACGAGCAGTACTTC. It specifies CASSSDRAYEQYF.